Below, 27 T cell receptor beta chains from the same sample are listed, as sequenced in a study of CD8+ T cells in alopecia areata. After isolation, RNA underwent reverse transcription to generate cDNA as the sequencing template. Only in-frame clones appear in the TCRdb table, and some are missing; sequencing was by immunoSEQ multiplex PCR. The data contain fewer than 200,000 clones, around three fifths of them singletons. Indicated treatment: oral pan-JAK inhibitor, 5-10 mg twice daily. The sequenced sample was CD8+ T cells sorted from blood, obtained at week 24, from a patient treated with tofacitinib. All receptors come from a human donor with alopecia areata.

The gene calls are TRBV15 and TRBJ1-5, with TRBD1 identical over 9 bases. V lost 5 bases, J lost 7 bases, and 3 bases stayed unmatched. CDR1 LNHNV and CDR2 YYDKDF come from the germline V gene (reference sequence). The CDR3 runs 13 residues. The CDR3 nucleotides read TGTGCCACCAGCTGGGACAGGGCCCAGCCCCAGCATTTT. Amino acids: CATSWDRAQPQHF.

This rearrangement joins TRBV4-2 to TRBJ2-3; D might be TRBD2 (6 bases). CDR1 LGHNA and CDR2 YNFKEQ come from the germline V gene. The CDR3 is 16 amino acids. Deletions cut 3 bases from V and 2 bases from J, with 15 bases between. CDR3: CASSQRGLSVTDTQYF. The CDR3 DNA follows: TGTGCCAGCAGCCAGCGGGGACTGTCGGTCACAGATACGCAGTATTTT.

This clone was seen a single time. The genes are TRBV23-1 and TRBJ2-3; D gene uncertain. Being an ORF, TRBV23-1 has a function that is uncertain. The CDR3 is 16 residues long. Trimming cost V 4 bases and J 4 bases, with 18 bases left between them. The CDR3 here is CASSPPDTLFADTQYF. Here the CDR3 DNA reads TGCGCCAGCAGTCCGCCCGACACGCTGTTTGCAGATACGCAGTATTTT.

This clone has only a few counts. This chain connects TRBV4-1 to TRBJ2-5; D is unclear. The CDR3 extends over 13 amino acids. Between the trimmed V and J ends, which lost 4 bases and 0 bases, there was a span of 6 bases. From germline, CDR1 is MGHRA and CDR2 YSYEKL. CDR3 bases: TGCGCCAGCAGCCGAGGACACCAAGAGACCCAGTACTTC. Its translation: CASSRGHQETQYF.

This clone was seen at least ten times. The chain joins TRBV7-9 to TRBJ2-3; 9 bases align to TRBD1. The V segment lost 5 bases and the J segment 1 base; nucleotides outside the gene matches: 4. The length of the CDR3 is 15 residues. Germline V gene lookup returns CDR1 SEHNR and CDR2 FQNEAQ (reference sequence). The CDR3 sequence is CASSGTGSGTDTQYF. The CDR3 nucleotides read TGTGCCAGCAGCGGGACAGGGTCGGGCACAGATACGCAGTATTTT.

This clone has just a few counts. The chain combines TRBV30 with TRBJ2-2, with unresolved D. CDR3 size: 12 residues. V lost 6 bases and J 5 bases, leaving 10 bases between the germline ends. Germline lookup yields CDR1 GTSNPN and CDR2 SVGIG (reference sequence). The chain's CDR3 is CACLRETGELFF. In nucleotides, the CDR3 is TGTGCCTGCCTTAGAGAGACCGGGGAGCTGTTTTTT.

The chain couples TRBV6-1 to TRBJ2-1; the D gene is possibly TRBD1 (6 bases). The CDR3 runs 13 residues. V dropped 1 base and J dropped 7 bases, with 8 bases sitting between them. Looked up from germline, CDR1 is MNHNS and CDR2 is SASEGT. CDR3 sequence: CASSEGTANEQFF. CDR3 coding DNA: TGTGCCAGCAGTGAAGGGACAGCAAATGAGCAGTTCTTC.

The J gene is TRBJ1-2, the V gene TRBV30; D call uncertain. Germline CDR1 GTSNPN, CDR2 SVGIG (reference sequence). The ends were cut back, 5 bases at V and 8 bases at J, with 9 bases in the middle. This CDR3 is built from 10 residues. Here the CDR3 reads CAWASYGYTF. As DNA, the CDR3 is TGTGCCTGGGCCTCTTACGGCTACACCTTC.

This rearrangement joins TRBV7-9 to TRBJ1-1, with 7 bases that match TRBD1. The ends lost 5 bases at V and 1 base at J; junction bases unmatched: 4. This CDR3 region has 14 residues. Germline CDR1 SEHNR, CDR2 FQNEAQ (reference sequence). This chain's CDR3 is CASSQGQRNTEAFF. The CDR3 DNA follows: TGTGCCAGCAGCCAGGGACAGAGGAACACTGAAGCTTTCTTT.

V and J are TRBV7-9 and TRBJ2-4, with 10 nucleotides matching TRBD1. Germline CDR1 SEHNR, CDR2 FQNEAQ (reference sequence). The CDR3 is made up of 16 amino acids. After removal of 3 bases from V and 4 bases from J, the junction contained 6 bases not matched to a gene. CDR3 sequence: CASSFEDRGAKNIQYF. CDR3 coding DNA: TGTGCCAGCAGCTTCGAGGACAGGGGGGCTAAAAACATTCAGTACTTC.

A single count supports this clone. The chain uses TRBV7-9 and TRBJ1-4, with no clear D. The germline V gene encodes CDR1 SEHNR and CDR2 FQNEAQ (reference sequence). Trimming pared 4 bases from V and 3 bases from J, leaving 12 bases between. CDR3 length: 15 residues. CDR3 residues: CASSSQSSPNEKLFF. CDR3 bases: TGTGCCAGCAGCTCACAGTCTTCTCCTAATGAAAAACTGTTTTTT.

The chain couples TRBV6-6 to TRBJ2-1; no clear D. This CDR3 comprises 14 residues. V shed 0 bases and J shed 5 bases, with 8 bases lying between them. Looked up from germline, CDR1 is MNHNY and CDR2 is SVGAGI (reference sequence). For the CDR3, the DNA is TGTGCCAGCAGTTACTCGAAAGGACACAATGAGCAGTTCTTC. The encoded protein is CASSYSKGHNEQFF.

In its sample, this clone was seen once. The chain recombines TRBV4-1 with TRBJ1-5; no definite D call. Trimming took 1 base from V and 6 from J, leaving 7 bases between them. Germline V gene sequence: CDR1 MGHRA, CDR2 YSYEKL. CDR3 length: 13 amino acids. The DNA of the CDR3 is TGCGCCAGCAGCCAAGCGATAACTCAGCCCCAGCATTTT. Its translation is CASSQAITQPQHF.

The sample holds a few counts of this clone. The chain recombines TRBV7-6 with TRBJ1-4; D gene unclear. The CDR3 is 14 amino acids. V lost 5 bases and J lost 2, with 9 bases in between. From germline, CDR1 is SGHVS and CDR2 FNYEAQ. The CDR3 here is CASSPSWTNEKLFF. Written as DNA, the CDR3 is TGTGCCAGCAGCCCTTCGTGGACTAATGAAAAACTGTTTTTT.

This chain uses TRBV9 with TRBJ2-5; tentative D call: TRBD1 (6 bases). Germline assignment: CDR1 SGDLS and CDR2 YYNGEE. The CDR3 is 16 amino acids. Trimming pared 4 bases from V and 2 bases from J, leaving 18 bases between. The CDR3, as DNA: TGTGCCAGCAGCCAAGAAAGGGGGAACTGGCAAGAGACCCAGTACTTC. It encodes CASSQERGNWQETQYF.

V and J are TRBV30 and TRBJ2-3; D may be TRBD2 (7 bases). Between the trimmed V and J ends, which lost 5 bases and 4 bases, there was a span of 22 bases. Germline CDR1 GTSNPN, CDR2 SVGIG (reference sequence). This CDR3 region has 16 residues. DNA of the CDR3: TGTGCCTGGGGCCCTTGGAGTGCGGGGGCCTCAGATACGCAGTATTTT. It specifies CAWGPWSAGASDTQYF.

This clone was detected ten times or more. V and J are TRBV29-1 and TRBJ2-4; D remains unclear. Germline loops: CDR1 SQVTM, CDR2 ANQGSEA. V lost 4 bases and J 6 bases, leaving 7 bases between the germline ends. The CDR3 consists of 11 residues. The CDR3 DNA follows: TGCAGCGTTGGAGTCCTAAACATTCAGTACTTC. It translates to CSVGVLNIQYF.

The V gene is TRBV5-6, the J gene TRBJ2-2, with D uncertain. Germline CDR1 SGHDT, CDR2 YYEEEE. The CDR3 covers 14 residues. Trimming removed 0 bases at V and 6 bases at J, with 9 bases between. The CDR3 coding sequence is TGTGCCAGCAGCTTGGGAGATCCGGCCGGGGAGCTGTTTTTT. It is translated as CASSLGDPAGELFF.

This clone came up once. The J gene is TRBJ2-5, the V gene TRBV4-1; no reliable D call. The length of the CDR3 is 15 residues. Trimming took off 0 bases at V and 4 bases at J, with 12 bases between the two ends. In germline, CDR1 is MGHRA, CDR2 YSYEKL. The CDR3 region has the DNA TGCGCCAGCAGCCAAGAATTGGGGATGGGAGAGACCCAGTACTTC. The encoded protein is CASSQELGMGETQYF.

The chain recombines TRBV15 with TRBJ2-1; 8 bases agree with TRBD1. This CDR3 has 15 amino acids. Trimming took 1 base from V and 2 from J; bases not matched to a gene: 1. Germline values: CDR1 LNHNV, CDR2 YYDKDF (reference sequence). The chain's CDR3 is CATSRAQGAYNEQFF. CDR3 in DNA: TGTGCCACCAGCAGAGCACAGGGGGCCTACAATGAGCAGTTCTTC.

Only a few counts were recorded for this clone. The gene calls are TRBV29-1 and TRBJ2-6; 7 nucleotides line up with TRBD2. V gave up 4 bases and J gave up 2 bases; unmatched junction bases: 5. The CDR3 runs to 15 residues. CDR1 SQVTM and CDR2 ANQGSEA come from the germline V gene. CDR3 region: CSVGMGGAGANVLTF. The CDR3 coding sequence is TGCAGCGTTGGGATGGGAGGGGCTGGGGCCAACGTCCTGACTTTC.

This clone was seen a handful of times. The V and J genes are TRBV2 and TRBJ1-1; 7 bases are shared with TRBD1. The CDR3 is 12 residues long. Unmatched junction bases numbered 8, after V lost 7 bases and J lost 9 bases. From germline, CDR1 is SNHLY and CDR2 FYNNEI. CDR3 sequence: CASIQGDEKAFF. For the CDR3, the DNA is TGTGCCAGCATTCAGGGGGATGAAAAAGCTTTCTTT.

The gene calls are TRBV5-6 and TRBJ2-7, with D possibly matching TRBD2 (6 bases). This CDR3 has 13 amino acids. Germline V gives CDR1 SGHDT, CDR2 YYEEEE. V lost 4 bases, J lost 2 bases, and 10 bases lay in between. The CDR3 sequence is CASSLGEAYEQYF. For the CDR3, the DNA is TGTGCCAGCAGCCTAGGGGAGGCCTACGAGCAGTACTTC.

The gene calls are TRBV2 and TRBJ2-5; 9 positions agree with TRBD2. Looked up from germline, CDR1 is SNHLY and CDR2 is FYNNEI. V shed 10 bases and J 1 base; nucleotides not matched to a gene: 10. This CDR3 contains 15 residues. CDR3: CANSASSGVQETQYF. As DNA, the CDR3 is TGTGCCAACAGCGCTTCTAGCGGGGTCCAAGAGACCCAGTACTTC.

The chain recombines TRBV25-1 with TRBJ2-5; tentative D call: TRBD2 (6 bases). Trimming pared 7 bases from V and 5 bases from J, leaving 14 bases between. The germline V gene encodes CDR1 MGHDK and CDR2 SYGVNS. This CDR3 has 13 residues. CDR3 DNA: TGTGCCAGCACTGACGGGGGTGGTGAGACCCAGTACTTC. This gives the protein CASTDGGGETQYF.

This chain connects TRBV9 to TRBJ1-1; D is perhaps TRBD1 (6 bases). The CDR3 extends over 14 amino acids. Germline assignment: CDR1 SGDLS and CDR2 YYNGEE. The ends were cut back, 2 bases at V and 1 base at J, with 9 bases in the middle. The CDR3: CASSVTGANTEAFF. The CDR3 DNA reads TGTGCCAGCAGCGTGACAGGAGCGAACACTGAAGCTTTCTTT.

This clone was counted only a few times. The genes are TRBV29-1 and TRBJ2-3; D is ambiguous. V lost 4 bases and J lost 0, with 17 bases in between. Germline V gene lookup returns CDR1 SQVTM and CDR2 ANQGSEA. This CDR3 region has 16 residues. For the CDR3, the DNA is TGCAGCGTTGTGAGGCCCTTGGCAGGTAGCACAGATACGCAGTATTTT. It specifies CSVVRPLAGSTDTQYF.